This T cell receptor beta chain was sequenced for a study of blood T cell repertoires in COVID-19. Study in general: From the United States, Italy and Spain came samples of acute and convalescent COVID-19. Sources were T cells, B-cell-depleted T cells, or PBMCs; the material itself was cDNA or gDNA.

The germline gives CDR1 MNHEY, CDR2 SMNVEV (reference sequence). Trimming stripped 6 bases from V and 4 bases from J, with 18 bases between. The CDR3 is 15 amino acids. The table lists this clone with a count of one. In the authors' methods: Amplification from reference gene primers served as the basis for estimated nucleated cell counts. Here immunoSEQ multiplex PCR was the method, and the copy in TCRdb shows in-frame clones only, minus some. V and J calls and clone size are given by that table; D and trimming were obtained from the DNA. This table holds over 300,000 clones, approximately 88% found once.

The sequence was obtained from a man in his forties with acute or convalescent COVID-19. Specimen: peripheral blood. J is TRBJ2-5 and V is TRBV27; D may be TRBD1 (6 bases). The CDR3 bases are TGTGCCAGCAGGCTACAGGGCTCGGGGAGAGAGACCCAGTACTTC. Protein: CASRLQGSGRETQYF.